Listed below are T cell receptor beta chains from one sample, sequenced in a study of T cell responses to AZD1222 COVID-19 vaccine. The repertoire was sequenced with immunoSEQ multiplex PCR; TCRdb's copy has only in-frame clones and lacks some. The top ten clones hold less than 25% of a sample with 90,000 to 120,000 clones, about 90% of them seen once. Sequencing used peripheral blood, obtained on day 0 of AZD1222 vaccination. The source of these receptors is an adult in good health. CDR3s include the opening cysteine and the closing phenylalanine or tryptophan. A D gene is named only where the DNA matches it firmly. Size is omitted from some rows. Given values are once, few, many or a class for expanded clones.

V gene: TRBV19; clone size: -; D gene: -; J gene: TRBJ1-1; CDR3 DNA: TGTGCCAGTACACAGGGTAGGGGATCGAACACTGAAGCTTTCTTT; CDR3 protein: CASTQGRGSNTEAFF
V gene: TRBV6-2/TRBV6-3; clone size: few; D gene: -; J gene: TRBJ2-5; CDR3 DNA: TGTGCCAGCAGGCCTTCGGGCTACCTCCAAGAGACCCAGTACTTC; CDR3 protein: CASRPSGYLQETQYF
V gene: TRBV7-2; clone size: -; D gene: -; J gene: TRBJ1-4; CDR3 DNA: TGTGCCAGCAGCTTAGTAGCCGGACCTGTCGGTGAAAAACTGTTTTTT; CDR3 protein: CASSLVAGPVGEKLFF
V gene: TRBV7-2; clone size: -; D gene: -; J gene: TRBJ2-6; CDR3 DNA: TGTGCCAGCAGCCTCCAGGGGGGAAGGGGCTCTGGGGCCAACGTCCTGACTTTC; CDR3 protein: CASSLQGGRGSGANVLTF
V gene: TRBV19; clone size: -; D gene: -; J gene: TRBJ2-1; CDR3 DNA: TGTGCCAGTAGCGCCAACAGACTAGAGCGGCGGGATCAGTTCTTC; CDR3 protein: CASSANRLERRDQFF
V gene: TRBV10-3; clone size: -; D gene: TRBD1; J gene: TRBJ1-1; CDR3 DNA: TGTGCCATCAGCGAGGGGGACAGTCGGGCTTTCTTT; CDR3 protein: CAISEGDSRAFF
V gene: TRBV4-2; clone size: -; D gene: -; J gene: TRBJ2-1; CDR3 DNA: TGTGCCAGCAGCCAAGGGACTCTCTACAATGAGCAGTTCTTC; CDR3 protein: CASSQGTLYNEQFF
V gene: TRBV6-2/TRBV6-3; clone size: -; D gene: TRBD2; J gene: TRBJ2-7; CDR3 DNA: TGTGCCAGCAGTTCGACTAGCGGGGTCACCTACGAGCAGTACTTC; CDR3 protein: CASSSTSGVTYEQYF
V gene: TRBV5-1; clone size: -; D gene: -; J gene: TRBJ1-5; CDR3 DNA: TGCGCCAGCAGCCCCGGGGACGGTAATCAGCCCCAGCATTTT; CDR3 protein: CASSPGDGNQPQHF
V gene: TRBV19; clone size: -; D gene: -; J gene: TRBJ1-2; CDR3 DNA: TGTGCCAGTAGTATCAGGCGGACACATCAACGGTATGGCTACACCTTC; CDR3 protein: CASSIRRTHQRYGYTF
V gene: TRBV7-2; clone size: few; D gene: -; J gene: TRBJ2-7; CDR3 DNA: TGTGCCAGCAGCTTAGATGGGAACTACGAGCAGTACTTC; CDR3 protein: CASSLDGNYEQYF
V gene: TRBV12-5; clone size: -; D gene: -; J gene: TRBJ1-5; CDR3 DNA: TGTGCTAGTGGCCCCGGGGGAAGTCAGCCCCAGCATTTT; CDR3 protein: CASGPGGSQPQHF